Listed below are T cell receptor beta chains from one sample, sequenced in a study of blood T cell repertoires in COVID-19. Here immunoSEQ multiplex PCR was the method, and the copy in TCRdb shows in-frame clones only, minus some. The sample records 400,000 or so clones, around nine tenths being singletons. Sequencing was carried out using peripheral blood. Receptors originate from a human donor in a cohort sampled during active COVID-19. CDR3s include the opening cysteine and the closing phenylalanine or tryptophan. The D gene is left open where the match is weak. Not all rows give a size; the values are once, few, many and, for expanded clones, a class.

V gene	clone size	D gene	J gene	CDR3 DNA	CDR3 protein
TRBV2	once	NA	TRBJ1-5	TGTGCCAGCAGGACAGCAAATAATCAGCCCCAGCATTTT	CASRTANNQPQHF
TRBV9	NA	TRBD2	TRBJ2-3	TGTGCCAGCAGCCCGACGGGGGGGGTCACAGATACGCAGTATTTT	CASSPTGGVTDTQYF
TRBV19	NA	NA	TRBJ2-1	TGTGCCAGTACAGACAGCTACAATGAGCAGTTCTTC	CASTDSYNEQFF
TRBV5-8	once	TRBD1	TRBJ1-5	TGTGCCAGCAGCTCATACCCGGGACAGGGTTTCACGCAGCCCCAGCATTTT	CASSSYPGQGFTQPQHF
TRBV7-2	NA	NA	TRBJ1-2	TGTGCCAGCAGCTCCACAGGGTACTATGGCTACACCTTC	CASSSTGYYGYTF
TRBV6-9	NA	NA	TRBJ1-2	TGTGCCAGCAGTTACTGGTGGCCCTACACCTTC	CASSYWWPYTF
TRBV19	NA	NA	TRBJ2-3	TGTGCCAGTAGTATAGCCTCTGGGGGAGGAGCAGATACGCAGTATTTT	CASSIASGGGADTQYF
TRBV6-5	NA	NA	TRBJ2-1	TGTGCCAGCAGAACCTCAGGGGAGGGTGAGCAGTTCTTC	CASRTSGEGEQFF
TRBV4-1	NA	NA	TRBJ1-1	TGCGCCAGCAGCAAGTTAAAGGGAGGGGTGGGCACTGAAGCTTTCTTT	CASSKLKGGVGTEAFF
TRBV5-6	NA	NA	TRBJ1-1	TGTGCCAGCAGGGGGGCCTCGAACACTGAAGCTTTCTTT	CASRGASNTEAFF
TRBV29-1	once	TRBD1	TRBJ2-7	TGCAGCGTGGGGACAGGGTCCTCCTACGAGCAGTACTTC	CSVGTGSSYEQYF
TRBV19	NA	TRBD2	TRBJ2-2	TGTGCCAGTAGTATCGGCGGGGGGCGCGCCGGGGAGCTGTTTTTT	CASSIGGGRAGELFF
TRBV3-1/TRBV3-2	NA	NA	TRBJ2-3	TGTGCCAGCAGCGTGCAGGGGTTGGGCACAGATACGCAGTATTTT	CASSVQGLGTDTQYF
TRBV3-1/TRBV3-2	NA	TRBD1	TRBJ2-5	TGTGCCAGCAGCCCACAACTCCAGACAGGGAGAGAGACCCAGTACTTC	CASSPQLQTGRETQYF
TRBV18	NA	NA	TRBJ2-7	TGTGCCAGCTCACCAGAGCAGGACTTTTACGAGCAGTACTTC	CASSPEQDFYEQYF
TRBV7-8	NA	NA	TRBJ2-7	TGTGCCAGCAGCTTCATCAATACATACAGGGTTGACTACGAGCAGTACTTC	CASSFINTYRVDYEQYF
TRBV2	NA	TRBD2	TRBJ2-1	TGTGCCAGCAGCGAGGGGCTAGCGGAGCGGGGTGAGCAGTTCTTC	CASSEGLAERGEQFF
TRBV4-1	NA	TRBD1	TRBJ2-7	TGCGCCAGCAGCCAAGAGGGATCGGGACAGCACTACGAGCAGTACTTC	CASSQEGSGQHYEQYF
TRBV5-1	NA	NA	TRBJ2-1	TGCGCCAGCTCGATCCAACGGGGGGCTACGGATGAGCAGTTCTTC	CASSIQRGATDEQFF
TRBV29-1	NA	TRBD2	TRBJ2-5	TGCAGCGTTGAAGGGCGGACTAGCGGGGGGCCGGAGGAGACCCAGTACTTC	CSVEGRTSGGPEETQYF
TRBV20-1	NA	NA	TRBJ2-5	TGCAGTGCCGGGATCCAAGAGACCCAGTACTTC	CSAGIQETQYF
TRBV11-2	NA	TRBD1	TRBJ2-7	TGTGCCAGCAGCCGGGACAGACTGAGCTCCTACGAGCAGTACTTC	CASSRDRLSSYEQYF
TRBV13	NA	TRBD1	TRBJ2-3	TGTGCCAGCAGCTCACGACAGGGCGTAGGCACAGATACGCAGTATTTT	CASSSRQGVGTDTQYF
TRBV30	NA	TRBD2	TRBJ2-3	TGTGCCTGGAGTGTTGGGCTAGCGGGAGACACAGATACGCAGTATTTT	CAWSVGLAGDTDTQYF